Listed below are T cell receptor beta chains from one sample, sequenced in a study of siplizumab effects on memory and regulatory T cells. TCRdb keeps only in-frame clones here, not all; method: immunoSEQ multiplex PCR. The sample consists of tens of thousands of clones, around 94% of them appearing once. The material sequenced was non-Treg CD4+ T cells sorted from blood. These receptors originate from a human donor in good health. Each CDR3 is given with its conserved first and last residue. The order of the fields is V gene, J gene, CDR3 protein.

v_gene: TRBV6-1; j_gene: TRBJ2-3; CDR3aa: CASSDWQSTDTQYF
v_gene: TRBV29-1; j_gene: TRBJ2-1; CDR3aa: CSSRQGWNEQFF
v_gene: TRBV5-4; j_gene: TRBJ1-1; CDR3aa: CASRPNTENTEAFF
v_gene: TRBV2; j_gene: TRBJ2-5; CDR3aa: CASMEETQYF
v_gene: TRBV7-7; j_gene: TRBJ2-6; CDR3aa: CASSLTSGANVLTF
v_gene: TRBV14; j_gene: TRBJ2-2; CDR3aa: CASSHFGTGWNTGELFF
v_gene: TRBV7-3; j_gene: TRBJ2-7; CDR3aa: CASSSAFPDLLTTYEQYF
v_gene: TRBV10-3; j_gene: TRBJ1-5; CDR3aa: CAISGTGFQPQHF
v_gene: TRBV7-9; j_gene: TRBJ2-5; CDR3aa: CASSLLTETQYF
v_gene: TRBV11-2; j_gene: TRBJ2-2; CDR3aa: CASSLDLGRTGELFF
v_gene: TRBV30; j_gene: TRBJ2-3; CDR3aa: CAWSGGPPLDTQYF
v_gene: TRBV9; j_gene: TRBJ1-1; CDR3aa: CASSVEIDTEAFF
v_gene: TRBV9; j_gene: TRBJ2-7; CDR3aa: CASSVVGGEQYF
v_gene: TRBV10-3; j_gene: TRBJ2-7; CDR3aa: CAIRWGQGAYEQYF
v_gene: TRBV9; j_gene: TRBJ2-3; CDR3aa: CASNSGQDTDTQYF
v_gene: TRBV6-6; j_gene: TRBJ2-7; CDR3aa: CASRRGDYEQYF
v_gene: TRBV7-9; j_gene: TRBJ2-5; CDR3aa: CASSLVVGLETQYF
v_gene: TRBV25-1; j_gene: TRBJ1-5; CDR3aa: CASSETGSSRPQHF
v_gene: TRBV29-1; j_gene: TRBJ2-7; CDR3aa: CSVVLGGSYEQYF
v_gene: TRBV2; j_gene: TRBJ1-1; CDR3aa: CASSLDRYTEAFF
v_gene: TRBV7-9; j_gene: TRBJ1-1; CDR3aa: CASIRGAENTEAFF
v_gene: TRBV9; j_gene: TRBJ1-3; CDR3aa: CASSVEQGGGNTIYF
v_gene: TRBV25-1; j_gene: TRBJ1-6; CDR3aa: CASNGLTINSPLHF
v_gene: TRBV5-1; j_gene: TRBJ1-1; CDR3aa: CASSPGGLSEAFF
v_gene: TRBV5-1; j_gene: TRBJ2-1; CDR3aa: CASRAGREHEQFF
v_gene: TRBV6-5; j_gene: TRBJ2-3; CDR3aa: CASSEGDTQYF
v_gene: TRBV6-5; j_gene: TRBJ1-1; CDR3aa: CASKGRGDTEAFF
v_gene: TRBV4-2; j_gene: TRBJ2-2; CDR3aa: CASSQVLTGELFF
v_gene: TRBV11-1; j_gene: TRBJ2-1; CDR3aa: CASSFRPGSSYNEQFF
v_gene: TRBV7-9; j_gene: TRBJ2-7; CDR3aa: CASSFPGTVYEQYF
v_gene: TRBV11-3; j_gene: TRBJ2-7; CDR3aa: CASSLEGYEQYF
v_gene: TRBV6-6; j_gene: TRBJ2-1; CDR3aa: CASSRLAGFEQFF
v_gene: TRBV5-1; j_gene: TRBJ1-3; CDR3aa: CASQDGSGNTIYF
v_gene: TRBV30; j_gene: TRBJ1-5; CDR3aa: CAWSVQGRTQPQHF
v_gene: TRBV12-5; j_gene: TRBJ2-6; CDR3aa: CASAKSGANVLTF
v_gene: TRBV6-6; j_gene: TRBJ1-3; CDR3aa: CASSLQGAGNTIYF
v_gene: TRBV13; j_gene: TRBJ2-7; CDR3aa: CASSPRTSGRVNEQYF
v_gene: TRBV11-3; j_gene: TRBJ2-7; CDR3aa: CASSLTAYEQYF
v_gene: TRBV5-1; j_gene: TRBJ2-7; CDR3aa: CASRSTYEQYF
v_gene: TRBV30; j_gene: TRBJ1-1; CDR3aa: CAWRAGWNTEAFF
v_gene: TRBV11-2; j_gene: TRBJ2-5; CDR3aa: CASSKRQVQETQYF
v_gene: TRBV7-8; j_gene: TRBJ2-7; CDR3aa: CASSVFPRSGTSGISYEQYF
v_gene: TRBV7-9; j_gene: TRBJ1-3; CDR3aa: CASSLGGGTGNTIYF
v_gene: TRBV6-1; j_gene: TRBJ2-7; CDR3aa: CASSEAFPGLAGEYEQYF
v_gene: TRBV6-1; j_gene: TRBJ1-2; CDR3aa: CASSEYWGSYGYTF
v_gene: TRBV18; j_gene: TRBJ1-5; CDR3aa: CASSRDRAAGQPQHF
v_gene: TRBV9; j_gene: TRBJ2-1; CDR3aa: CASSRAGVLNEQFF